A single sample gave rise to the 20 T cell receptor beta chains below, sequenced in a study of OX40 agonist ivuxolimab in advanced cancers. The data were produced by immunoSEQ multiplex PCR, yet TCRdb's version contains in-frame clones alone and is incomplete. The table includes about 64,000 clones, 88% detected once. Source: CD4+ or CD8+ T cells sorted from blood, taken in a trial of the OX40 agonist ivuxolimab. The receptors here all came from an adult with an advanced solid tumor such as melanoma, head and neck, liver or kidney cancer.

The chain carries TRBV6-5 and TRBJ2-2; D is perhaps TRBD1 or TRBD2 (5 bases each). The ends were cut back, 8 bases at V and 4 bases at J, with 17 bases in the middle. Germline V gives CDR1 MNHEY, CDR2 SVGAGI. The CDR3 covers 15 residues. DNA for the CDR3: TGTGCCAGCCATAACGGGGCCTCGAGCACCGGGGAGCTGTTTTTT. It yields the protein CASHNGASSTGELFF.

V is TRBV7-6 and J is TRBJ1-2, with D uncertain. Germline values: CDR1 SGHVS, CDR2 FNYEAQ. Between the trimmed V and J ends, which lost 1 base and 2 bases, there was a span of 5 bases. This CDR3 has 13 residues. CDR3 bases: TGTGCCAGCAGCTTAGGAGGGAACTATGGCTACACCTTC. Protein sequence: CASSLGGNYGYTF.

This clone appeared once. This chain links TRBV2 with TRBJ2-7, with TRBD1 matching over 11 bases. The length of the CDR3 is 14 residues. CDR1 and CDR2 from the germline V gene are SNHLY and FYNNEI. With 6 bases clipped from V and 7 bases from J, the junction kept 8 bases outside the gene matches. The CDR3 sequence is CASRRDRGLWEQYF. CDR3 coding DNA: TGTGCCAGCAGGCGGGACAGGGGGTTGTGGGAGCAGTACTTC.

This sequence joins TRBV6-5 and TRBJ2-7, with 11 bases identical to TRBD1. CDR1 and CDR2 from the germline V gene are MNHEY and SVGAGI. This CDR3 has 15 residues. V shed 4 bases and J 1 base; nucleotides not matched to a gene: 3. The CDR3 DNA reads TGTGCCAGCAGTTGGGGACAGGGGGTATCCTACGAGCAGTACTTC. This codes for CASSWGQGVSYEQYF.

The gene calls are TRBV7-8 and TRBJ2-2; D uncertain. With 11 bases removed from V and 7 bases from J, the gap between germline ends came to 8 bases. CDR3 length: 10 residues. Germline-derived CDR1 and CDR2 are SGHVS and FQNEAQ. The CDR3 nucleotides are TGTGCCGGAAAAGGCGGGGAGCTGTTTTTT. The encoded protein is CAGKGGELFF. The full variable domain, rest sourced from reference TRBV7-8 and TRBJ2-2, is GAGVSQSPRYKVAKRGQDVALRCDPISGHVSLFWYQQALGQGPEFLTYFQNEAQLDKSGLPSDRFFAERPEGSVSTLKIQRTQQEDSAVYLCAGKGGELFFGEGSRLTVL.

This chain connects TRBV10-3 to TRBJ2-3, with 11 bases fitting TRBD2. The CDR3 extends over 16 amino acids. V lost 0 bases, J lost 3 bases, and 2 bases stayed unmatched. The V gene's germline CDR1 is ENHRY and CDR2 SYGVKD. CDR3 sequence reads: CAISESASGRTDTQYF. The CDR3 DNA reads TGTGCCATCAGTGAGTCAGCTAGCGGGAGGACAGATACGCAGTATTTT.

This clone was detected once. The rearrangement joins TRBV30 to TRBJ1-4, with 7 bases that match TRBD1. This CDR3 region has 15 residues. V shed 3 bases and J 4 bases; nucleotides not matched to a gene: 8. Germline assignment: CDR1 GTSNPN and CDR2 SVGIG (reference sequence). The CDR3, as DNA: TGTGCCTGGAGGACGGGACAGACCTTTAATGAAAAACTGTTTTTT. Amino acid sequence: CAWRTGQTFNEKLFF.

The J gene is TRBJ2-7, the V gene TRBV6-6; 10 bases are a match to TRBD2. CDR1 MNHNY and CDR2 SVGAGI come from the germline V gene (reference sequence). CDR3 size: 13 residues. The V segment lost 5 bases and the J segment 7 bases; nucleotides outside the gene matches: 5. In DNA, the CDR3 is TGTGCCAGCAGTCTAGCGGGAGCCTGGGAGCAGTACTTC. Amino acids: CASSLAGAWEQYF.

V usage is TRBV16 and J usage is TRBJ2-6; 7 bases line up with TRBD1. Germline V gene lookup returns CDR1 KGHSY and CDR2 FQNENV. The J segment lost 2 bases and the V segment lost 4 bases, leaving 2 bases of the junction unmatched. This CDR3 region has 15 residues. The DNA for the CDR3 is TGTGCCAGCAGCCTTACAGGGGCTGGGGCCAACGTCCTGACTTTC. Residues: CASSLTGAGANVLTF.

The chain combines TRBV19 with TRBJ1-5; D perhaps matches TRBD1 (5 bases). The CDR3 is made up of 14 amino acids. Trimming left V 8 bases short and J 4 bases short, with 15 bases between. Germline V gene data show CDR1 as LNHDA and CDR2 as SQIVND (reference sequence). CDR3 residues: CASRKRDFNQPQHF. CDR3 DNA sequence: TGTGCCAGTCGCAAACGGGACTTTAATCAGCCCCAGCATTTT.

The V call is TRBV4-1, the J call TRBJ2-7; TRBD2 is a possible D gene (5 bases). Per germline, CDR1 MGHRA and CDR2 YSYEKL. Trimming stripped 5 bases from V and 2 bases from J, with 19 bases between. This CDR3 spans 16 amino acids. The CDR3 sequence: CASSGHPAGRTYEQYF. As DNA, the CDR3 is TGCGCCAGCAGCGGTCATCCCGCGGGCAGAACCTACGAGCAGTACTTC.

As DNA, the CDR3 is TGCAGTGCCGGGGGAAGGGCCCAGTACTTC. Amino acids: CSAGGRAQYF. The chain joins TRBV20-1 to TRBJ2-5; D may be TRBD2 (6 bases). With 6 bases removed from V and 9 bases from J, the gap between germline ends came to 11 bases. This CDR3 spans 10 amino acids. Germline-derived CDR1 and CDR2 are DFQATT and SNEGSKA (reference sequence).

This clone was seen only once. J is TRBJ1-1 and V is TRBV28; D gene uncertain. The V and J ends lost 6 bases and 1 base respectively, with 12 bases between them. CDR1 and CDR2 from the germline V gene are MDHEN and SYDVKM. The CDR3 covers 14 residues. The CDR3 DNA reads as TGTGCCAGCAGCCCCGTTCTTGGGAACACTGAAGCTTTCTTT. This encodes CASSPVLGNTEAFF.

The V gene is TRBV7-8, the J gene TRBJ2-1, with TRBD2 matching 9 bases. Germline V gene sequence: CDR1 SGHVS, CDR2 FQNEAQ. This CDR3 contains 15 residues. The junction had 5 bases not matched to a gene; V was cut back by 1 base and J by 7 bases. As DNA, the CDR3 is TGTGCCAGCAGCTTAGTTCAGCGGGAGGCGAATGAGCAGTTCTTC. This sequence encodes CASSLVQREANEQFF.

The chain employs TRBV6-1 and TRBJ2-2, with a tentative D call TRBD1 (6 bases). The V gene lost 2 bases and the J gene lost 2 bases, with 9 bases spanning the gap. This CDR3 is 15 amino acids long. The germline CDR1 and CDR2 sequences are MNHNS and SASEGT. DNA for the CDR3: TGTGCCAGCAGTGAATCCGGGACAAACACCGGGGAGCTGTTTTTT. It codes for CASSESGTNTGELFF.

CDR3 sequence (DNA): TGTGCCAGCAGCTTAGCTAGCATTTCCCCGCAGTACTTC. Protein product: CASSLASISPQYF. The V and J genes are TRBV5-8 and TRBJ2-7; a weak D match, TRBD2 (5 bases). Germline-derived CDR1 and CDR2 are SGHTS and YDEGEE. V gave up 2 bases and J gave up 9 bases, with 15 bases separating them. The CDR3 totals 13 residues.

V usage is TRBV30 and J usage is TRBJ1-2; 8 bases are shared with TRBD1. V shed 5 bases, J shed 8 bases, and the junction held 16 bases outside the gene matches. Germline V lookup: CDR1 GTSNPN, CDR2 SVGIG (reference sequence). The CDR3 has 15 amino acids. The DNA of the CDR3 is TGTGCCTGGGGTAGCCAGACCAGGGGGCGGTGGGGCTACACCTTC. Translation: CAWGSQTRGRWGYTF. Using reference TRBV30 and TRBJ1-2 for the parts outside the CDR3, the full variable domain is SQTIHQWPATLVQPVGSPLSLECTVEGTSNPNLYWYRQAAGRGLQLLFYSVGIGQISSEVPQNLSASRPQDRQFILSSKKLLLSDSGFYLCAWGSQTRGRWGYTFGSGTRLTVV.

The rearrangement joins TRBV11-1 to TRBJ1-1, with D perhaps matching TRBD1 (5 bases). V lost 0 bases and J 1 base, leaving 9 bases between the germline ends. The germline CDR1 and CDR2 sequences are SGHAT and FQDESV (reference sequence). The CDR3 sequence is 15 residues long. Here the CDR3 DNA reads TGTGCCAGCAGCTTAGCCCGGACAACGAACACTGAAGCTTTCTTT. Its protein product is CASSLARTTNTEAFF.

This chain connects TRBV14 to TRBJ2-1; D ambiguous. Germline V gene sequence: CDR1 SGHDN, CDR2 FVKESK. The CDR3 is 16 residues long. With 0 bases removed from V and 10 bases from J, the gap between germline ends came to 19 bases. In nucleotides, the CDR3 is TGTGCCAGCAGCCAAGACCCTACTAACACAGTACGGGAGCAGTTCTTC. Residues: CASSQDPTNTVREQFF.

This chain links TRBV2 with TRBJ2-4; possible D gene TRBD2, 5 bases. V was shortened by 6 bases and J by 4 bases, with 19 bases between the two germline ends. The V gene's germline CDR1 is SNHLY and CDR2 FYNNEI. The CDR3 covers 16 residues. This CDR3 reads CASRGVSAASKNIQYF. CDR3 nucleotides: TGTGCCAGCAGGGGTGTATCAGCGGCTAGTAAAAACATTCAGTACTTC.